Presented here are 18 T cell receptor beta chains from one specimen sequenced in a study of T cell responses to AZD1222 COVID-19 vaccine. The repertoire was sequenced with immunoSEQ multiplex PCR; TCRdb's copy has only in-frame clones and lacks some. The table lists a few hundred thousand clones, roughly 93% of them singletons. The sample was peripheral blood, taken on day 0 of AZD1222 vaccination. These receptors originate from an adult in good health.

The chain employs TRBV3-1 (or the pseudogene TRBV3-2) and TRBJ2-7; D is ambiguous. This CDR3 contains 11 residues. Germline V gene lookup returns CDR1 LGHDT and CDR2 YNNKEL (reference sequence). V dropped 1 base and J dropped 5 bases, with 3 bases sitting between them. The CDR3 spells CASSQGHEQYF. In DNA, the CDR3 is TGTGCCAGCAGCCAAGGCCACGAGCAGTACTTC.

CDR3 sequence reads: CASSFRDRESGYTF. The CDR3 DNA sequence: TGTGCCAGCAGTTTCCGGGACCGCGAAAGTGGCTACACCTTC. The chain recombines TRBV28 with TRBJ1-2; D is perhaps TRBD1 (5 bases). The ends were cut back, 3 bases at V and 7 bases at J, with 15 bases in the middle. CDR1 is MDHEN and CDR2 is SYDVKM in the germline V gene. The CDR3 covers 14 residues.

The J gene is TRBJ2-1, the V gene TRBV9, with D uncertain. Trimming shortened V by 3 bases and J by 2 bases, and 12 bases separated the two germline ends. CDR3 length: 15 residues. Germline V CDR1 and CDR2: SGDLS, YYNGEE. The CDR3 coding sequence is TGTGCCAGCAGCGGACTGGAGCGTCCCTACAATGAGCAGTTCTTC. Translating gives CASSGLERPYNEQFF.

The V gene is TRBV4-1, the J gene TRBJ1-5; 7 bases fit TRBD1. Germline V gene data show CDR1 as MGHRA and CDR2 as YSYEKL. The CDR3 consists of 15 residues. With V trimmed by 4 bases and J by 0 bases, 3 bases remained unmatched. As DNA, the CDR3 is TGCGCCAGCAGCCTAGGGACAGTTAGCAATCAGCCCCAGCATTTT. This codes for CASSLGTVSNQPQHF.

CDR3 region: CASSHQGGTGANVLTF. Written as DNA, the CDR3 is TGTGCCAGCAGCCACCAGGGGGGGACTGGGGCCAACGTCCTGACTTTC. The genes are TRBV11-2 and TRBJ2-6; D is possibly TRBD1 or TRBD2 (7 bases each). V was clipped by 5 bases and J by 2 bases, with 13 bases between them. CDR1 SGHAT and CDR2 FQNNGV come from the germline V gene. This CDR3 contains 16 residues.

This clone occurred once. J is TRBJ1-1 and V is TRBV28; TRBD1 is a possible D gene (5 bases). The CDR3 spans 14 residues. Germline CDR1 reads MDHEN; CDR2 reads SYDVKM. V lost 7 bases and J lost 0, with 12 bases in between. The chain's CDR3 is CASIPGGVNTEAFF. In DNA form, the CDR3 reads TGTGCCAGCATTCCGGGGGGGGTGAACACTGAAGCTTTCTTT.

The chain has TRBV19 and TRBJ2-2, with 8 bases identical to TRBD1. The germline V gene has CDR1 LNHDA and CDR2 SQIVND (reference sequence). The CDR3 spans 16 residues. V lost 6 bases, J lost 5 bases, and 11 bases stayed unmatched. CDR3 bases: TGTGCCAGTAGCCGGGCGCGCACAGGGGGGACCGGGGAGCTGTTTTTT. Translating it yields CASSRARTGGTGELFF. Together with reference TRBV19 and TRBJ2-2, the CDR3 gives the full variable domain: DGGITQSPKYLFRKEGQNVTLSCEQNLNHDAMYWYRQDPGQGLRLIYYSQIVNDFQKGDIAEGYSVSREKKESFPLTVTSAQKNPTAFYLCASSRARTGGTGELFFGEGSRLTVL.

The CDR3 region is CASSPVPGHEQYF. The CDR3 region has the DNA TGTGCCAGCTCACCCGTCCCGGGCCACGAGCAGTACTTC. The rearrangement links TRBV18 to TRBJ2-7; the D is unclear. The CDR3 spans 13 residues. CDR1 is KGHSH, CDR2 LQKENI, per germline. Trimming stripped 3 bases from V and 5 bases from J, with 11 bases between.

CDR3 protein: CASSLSKTGANIQYF. DNA of the CDR3: TGTGCCAGCAGTTTATCCAAAACAGGGGCGAACATTCAGTACTTC. V gene TRBV28 combines with J gene TRBJ2-4; 7 bases match TRBD1. The CDR3 runs to 15 residues. Germline lookup yields CDR1 MDHEN and CDR2 SYDVKM. Trimming took 1 base from V and 7 from J; bases not matched to a gene: 7.

V gene TRBV5-1 combines with J gene TRBJ1-4, with 9 positions matching TRBD1. V gave up 4 bases and J gave up 5 bases; unmatched junction bases: 9. This CDR3 has 16 residues. Germline CDR1 is SGHRS and CDR2 is YFSETQ. Here the CDR3 reads CASSLQGQGRNEKLFF. The CDR3 coding sequence is TGCGCCAGCAGCCTCCAGGGACAGGGTCGGAATGAAAAACTGTTTTTT.

This clone appeared once. The DNA for the CDR3 is TGTGCCAGCAGTTCGGGTTATCTCTATGGCTACACCTTC. It specifies CASSSGYLYGYTF. The gene calls are TRBV6-6 and TRBJ1-2; no firm D call. The CDR3 is 13 residues long. Germline values: CDR1 MNHNY, CDR2 SVGAGI (reference sequence). Trimming removed 4 bases from V and 4 bases from J, with 10 bases in between.

V is TRBV10-3 and J is TRBJ1-2, with 8 bases matching TRBD1. J was trimmed by 4 bases and V by 10 bases; bases with no gene match: 5. CDR1 is ENHRY, CDR2 SYGVKD, per germline. There are 12 residues in the CDR3. The DNA for the CDR3 is TGTGCCACCCAACAGGGGGGCTATGGCTACACCTTC. This sequence encodes CATQQGGYGYTF.

The gene calls are TRBV10-1 and TRBJ2-7; no definite D call. Trimming left V 11 bases short and J 5 bases short, with 10 bases between. This CDR3 has 10 amino acids. Germline values: CDR1 WNHNN, CDR2 SYGVQD (reference sequence). This chain's CDR3 is CARPRNEQYF. The CDR3, as DNA: TGCGCCCGACCAAGGAACGAGCAGTACTTC.

This clone was observed a single time. The genes are TRBV11-2 and TRBJ2-3; perhaps TRBD2 as D (6 bases). The CDR3 loop spans 14 amino acids. V lost 5 bases and J 4 bases, leaving 13 bases between the germline ends. CDR1 and CDR2 (germline): SGHAT, FQNNGV. The CDR3 reads CASSLARLADTQYF. CDR3 nucleotide sequence: TGTGCCAGCAGCCTCGCCCGACTAGCAGATACGCAGTATTTT.

V gene TRBV27 combines with J gene TRBJ1-1, with D possibly matching TRBD1 (6 bases). The CDR3 has 13 amino acids. Germline-derived CDR1 and CDR2 are MNHEY and SMNVEV (reference sequence). V was pared by 3 bases and J by 4 bases, with 9 bases between. The CDR3 region has the DNA TGTGCCAGCAGTTTGTGGGGGGCCACTGAAGCTTTCTTT. Protein product: CASSLWGATEAFF.

The rearrangement links TRBV6-5 to TRBJ2-1; D is undetermined. V lost 3 bases to trimming and J lost 13 bases, with 10 bases between them. The germline gives CDR1 MNHEY, CDR2 SVGAGI. The CDR3 is made up of 11 amino acids. This CDR3 reads CASSYNRRQFF. In nucleotides, the CDR3 is TGTGCCAGCAGTTATAACCGGCGCCAGTTCTTC.

J is TRBJ1-2 and V is TRBV6-5; D unresolved. With 8 bases removed from V and 3 bases from J, the gap between germline ends came to 13 bases. The CDR3 extends over 13 amino acids. The V gene's germline CDR1 is MNHEY and CDR2 SVGAGI. The DNA of the CDR3 is TGTGCCAGCGTGGAATCTAGGGACTATGGCTACACCTTC. Translation gives CASVESRDYGYTF.

V is TRBV9 and J is TRBJ1-6; tentatively, D is TRBD1 (6 bases). V lost 4 bases, J lost 2 bases, and 13 bases lay in between. This CDR3 contains 16 residues. CDR1 SGDLS and CDR2 YYNGEE come from the germline V gene. The CDR3 DNA reads TGTGCCAGCAGCCCAGAAGGGGGAACCTATAATTCACCCCTCCACTTT. The encoded protein is CASSPEGGTYNSPLHF.